This T cell receptor beta chain derives from a study of technical replicates of blood from a few donors. Data came from immunoSEQ multiplex PCR; TCRdb stores just in-frame clones and leaves some out. This sample carries 95,000 to 100,000 clones, approximately 94% of them seen once, and the ten largest clones take around 0.24%. Germline V CDR1 and CDR2: ENHRY, SYGVKD. V dropped 6 bases and J dropped 1 base, with 9 bases sitting between them. This CDR3 is built from 14 residues. The TCR originated in a human donor in good health. V usage is TRBV10-3 and J usage is TRBJ2-2; D may be TRBD2 (5 bases). The sample was T cells isolated from PBMCs. CDR3 in DNA: TGTGCCATCAGATCCAGCGGGAACACCGGGGAGCTGTTTTTT. As protein: CAIRSSGNTGELFF.